This T cell receptor (beta chain) emerged from a study of human T cells and chemical hapten exposure. This clonotype was seen a few times. Documented time point: pre-sensitization, week 0. Treatment meaning: therapeutic diphenylcyclopropenone sensitization with weekly scalp DPC. TCRdb re-analysed the RACE reads in MiXCR, keeping a single row per CDR3 protein. Counted here are fewer than 140,000 distinct CDR3 sequences, roughly 12% occurring once; the ten biggest clones make up roughly 1.5%. The sequences come from whole blood, collected in connection with sensitization to the hapten diphenylcyclopropenone (DPC). This TCR came from a woman aged 45-65 years with alopecia areata. Some clones in this sample may be carry-over from other donors' samples.

The CDR3 sequence: CASTPGQGVKQPQHF. For the CDR3, the DNA is TGTGCCAGCACCCCCGGCCAGGGGGTCAAGCAGCCCCAGCATTTT. The chain uses TRBV27 and TRBJ1-5; 7 nucleotides line up with TRBD1. The CDR3 is 15 amino acids. V lost 7 bases and J lost 7; bases outside the gene matches: 13. The germline V gene encodes CDR1 MNHEY and CDR2 SMNVEV (reference sequence).